A single sample is the source of the 10 T cell receptor beta chains below, sequenced in a study of blood T cell repertoires in COVID-19. Data came from immunoSEQ multiplex PCR; TCRdb stores just in-frame clones and leaves some out. Of fewer than 300,000 clones in the sample, over 75% were seen once. Sequenced sample: peripheral blood. The receptor set was obtained from a man aged 45-60 years with COVID-19, enrolled during active disease.

This clone was seen once. The V call is TRBV7-2, the J call TRBJ1-2; 8 positions match TRBD1. Germline CDR1 is SGHTA and CDR2 is FQGNSA. The CDR3 contains 14 residues. The J segment lost 3 bases and the V segment lost 5 bases, leaving 5 bases of the junction unmatched. The CDR3 loop reads CASSRPGQDYGYTF. The DNA of the CDR3 is TGTGCCAGCAGCCGGCCGGGACAGGACTATGGCTACACCTTC.

In DNA, the CDR3 is TGTGCCACCAGTGAACCAACCAGCGGGGGACGAGAGACCCAGTACTTC. Amino acid sequence: CATSEPTSGGRETQYF. V is TRBV24-1 and J is TRBJ2-5; 8 nucleotides line up with TRBD2. The CDR3 totals 16 residues. V lost 4 bases to trimming and J lost 4 bases; unmatched junction nucleotides: 10. CDR1 and CDR2 (germline): KGHDR, SFDVKD.

This clone was recorded only once. This chain links TRBV29-1 with TRBJ2-7; D is undetermined. The V gene's germline CDR1 is SQVTM and CDR2 ANQGSEA. The CDR3 contains 13 residues. Trimming cost V 1 base and J 0 bases, with 7 bases left between them. CDR3 DNA: TGCAGCGTTGAAGCTCAGGACTCCTACGAGCAGTACTTC. It encodes CSVEAQDSYEQYF.

This chain uses TRBV7-2 with TRBJ2-7; TRBD2 matches 9 bases. Per germline, CDR1 SGHTA and CDR2 FQGNSA. The ends lost 3 bases at V and 7 bases at J; junction bases unmatched: 10. There are 15 residues in the CDR3. The DNA for the CDR3 is TGTGCCAGCAGCTTTGGTGGGCTAGCGGGACGTGAGCAGTACTTC. Its protein is CASSFGGLAGREQYF.

This rearrangement joins TRBV9 to TRBJ2-7, with TRBD2 matching over 7 bases. CDR3 length: 11 amino acids. The germline CDR1 and CDR2 sequences are SGDLS and YYNGEE. V lost 2 bases and J lost 7; bases outside the gene matches: 0. The CDR3 DNA follows: TGTGCCAGCAGCGTGGGAGGGGAGCAGTACTTC. It translates to CASSVGGEQYF.

CDR3 protein: CASSFSSGGYNEQFF. CDR3 sequence (DNA): TGTGCCAGCAGCTTTTCTAGCGGGGGCTACAATGAGCAGTTCTTC. The rearrangement uses TRBV7-2 and TRBJ2-1; TRBD2 matches at 10 bases. V trimming: 3 bases; J trimming: 3 bases; junction bases outside the gene matches: 2. CDR3 length equals 15 residues. CDR1 is SGHTA and CDR2 is FQGNSA in the germline V gene.

The chain couples TRBV27 to TRBJ2-7; D call uncertain. The CDR3 consists of 13 residues. The ends were cut back, 4 bases at V and 2 bases at J, with 9 bases in the middle. Germline CDR1 MNHEY, CDR2 SMNVEV (reference sequence). CDR3 coding DNA: TGTGCCAGCAGTTCATGTAGTCCCTACGAGCAGTACTTC. Protein sequence: CASSSCSPYEQYF.

The rearrangement links TRBV28 to TRBJ1-3, with D hard to call. Germline V CDR1 and CDR2: MDHEN, SYDVKM. V was cut by 4 bases and J by 9 bases, with 10 bases left in between. This CDR3 is 12 amino acids long. CDR3 sequence: CASSWSDSTIYF. Here the CDR3 DNA reads TGTGCCAGCAGTTGGAGTGATAGCACCATATATTTT.

As DNA, the CDR3 is TGTGCCAGCAGTGAAAGGTCTCTAGAGAACACCTACGAGCAGTACTTC. This translates into CASSERSLENTYEQYF. The genes are TRBV2 and TRBJ2-7, with D hard to call. The V gene lost 2 bases and the J gene lost 2 bases, with 16 bases spanning the gap. The CDR3 runs to 16 residues. Germline V gene lookup returns CDR1 SNHLY and CDR2 FYNNEI.

The rearrangement links TRBV3-1 (or the pseudogene TRBV3-2) to TRBJ2-5; the match to TRBD1 covers 11 bases. The junction had 6 bases not matched to a gene; V was cut back by 4 bases and J by 5 bases. Germline loops: CDR1 LGHDT, CDR2 YNNKEL (reference sequence). This CDR3 spans 15 amino acids. This CDR3 reads CASSPPGQGGETQYF. The CDR3, as DNA: TGTGCCAGCAGCCCTCCGGGACAGGGGGGTGAGACCCAGTACTTC.